This TCR beta chain originates from a study of blood T cell repertoires in COVID-19. Study context: PBMCs, B-cell-depleted T cells, or T cells provided the cDNA or gDNA that made up the material.

Trimming took off 0 bases at V and 8 bases at J, with 22 bases between the two ends. The CDR3 sequence is 18 residues long. Germline V gives CDR1 LGHDT, CDR2 YNNKEL (reference sequence). Participants reported their clinical history, and cohort assignment relied on those reports. Some clones are missing from TCRdb's copy, which holds only in-frame ones; the method was immunoSEQ multiplex PCR. The data show under 250,000 clones, 65% to 90% seen once. This receptor was identified in a woman in her forties or fifties with acute COVID-19. The sample was PBMCs or T cells enriched from blood (not recorded which). The gene calls are TRBV3-1 (or the pseudogene TRBV3-2) and TRBJ1-4, with D possibly TRBD1 on 6 matching bases. Here the CDR3 reads CASSQDPGVSPASEKLFF. DNA of the CDR3: TGTGCCAGCAGCCAAGACCCAGGGGTCAGTCCGGCCTCGGAAAAACTGTTTTTT.